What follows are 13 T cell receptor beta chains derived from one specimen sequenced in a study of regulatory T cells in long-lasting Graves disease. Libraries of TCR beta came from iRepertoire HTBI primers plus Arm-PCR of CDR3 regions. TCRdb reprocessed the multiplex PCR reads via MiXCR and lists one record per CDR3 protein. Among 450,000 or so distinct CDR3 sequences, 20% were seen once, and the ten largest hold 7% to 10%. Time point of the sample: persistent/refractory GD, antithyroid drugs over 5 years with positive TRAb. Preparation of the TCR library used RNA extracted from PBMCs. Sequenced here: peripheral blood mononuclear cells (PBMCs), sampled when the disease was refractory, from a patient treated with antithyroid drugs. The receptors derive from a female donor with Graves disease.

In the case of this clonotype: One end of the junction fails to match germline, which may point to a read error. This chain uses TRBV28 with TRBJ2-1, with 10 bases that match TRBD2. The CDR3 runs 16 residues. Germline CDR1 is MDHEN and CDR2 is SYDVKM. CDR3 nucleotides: TGTGCCAGCAGTTTAATGAAAACTAGCGGGAACAATGAGCAGCTCTTC. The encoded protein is CASSLMKTSGNNEQLF. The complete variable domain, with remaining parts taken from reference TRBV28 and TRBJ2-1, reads DVKVTQSSRYLVKRTGEKVFLECVQDMDHENMFWYRQDPGLGLRLIYFSYDVKMKEKGDIPEGYSVSREKKERFSLILESASTNQTSMYLCASSLMKTSGNNEQLFGPGTRLTVL.

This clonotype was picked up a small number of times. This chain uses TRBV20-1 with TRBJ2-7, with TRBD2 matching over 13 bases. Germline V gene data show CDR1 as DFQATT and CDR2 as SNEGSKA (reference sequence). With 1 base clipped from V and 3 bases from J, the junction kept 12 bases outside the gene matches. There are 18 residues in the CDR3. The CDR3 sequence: CSARVGTSGETPYYEQYF. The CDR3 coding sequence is TGCAGTGCTAGAGTTGGGACTAGCGGGGAGACCCCCTACTACGAGCAGTACTTC.

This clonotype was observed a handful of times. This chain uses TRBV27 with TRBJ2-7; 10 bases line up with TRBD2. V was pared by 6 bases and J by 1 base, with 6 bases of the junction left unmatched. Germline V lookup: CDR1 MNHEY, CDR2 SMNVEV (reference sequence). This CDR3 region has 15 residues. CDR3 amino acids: CASRGGTSVSYEQYF. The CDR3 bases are TGTGCCAGCAGGGGAGGGACTAGCGTTTCCTACGAGCAGTACTTC.

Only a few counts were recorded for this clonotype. The CDR3 nucleotides are TGTGCCAGCAGCCCAACAGGAATGAACACCGGGGAGCTGTTTTTT. Residues: CASSPTGMNTGELFF. This sequence joins TRBV7-3 and TRBJ2-2, with D possibly TRBD1 on 5 matching bases. The CDR3 length is 15 residues. The germline V and J ends were trimmed by 5 bases and 1 base, with 11 bases remaining between them. Germline values: CDR1 SGHTA, CDR2 FQGTGA.

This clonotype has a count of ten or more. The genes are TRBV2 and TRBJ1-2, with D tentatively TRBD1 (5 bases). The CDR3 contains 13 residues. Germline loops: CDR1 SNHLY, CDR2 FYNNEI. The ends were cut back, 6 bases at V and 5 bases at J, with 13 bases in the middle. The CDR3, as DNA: TGTGCCAGCAGGGACACTACAGGTTATGGCTACACCTTC. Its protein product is CASRDTTGYGYTF.

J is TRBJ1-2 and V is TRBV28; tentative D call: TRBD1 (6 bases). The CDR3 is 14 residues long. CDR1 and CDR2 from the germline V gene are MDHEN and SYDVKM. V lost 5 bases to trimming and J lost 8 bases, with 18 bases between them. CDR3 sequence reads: CASSPPGGLWGYTF. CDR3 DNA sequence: TGTGCCAGCAGTCCCCCGGGGGGCCTCTGGGGCTACACCTTC.

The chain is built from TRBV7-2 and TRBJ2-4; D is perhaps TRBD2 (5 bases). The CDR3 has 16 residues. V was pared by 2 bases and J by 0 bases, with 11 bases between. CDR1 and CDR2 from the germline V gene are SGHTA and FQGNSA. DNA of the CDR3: TGTGCCAGCAGCTTATCCCCGGGGATAGCCAAAAACATTCAGTACTTC. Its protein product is CASSLSPGIAKNIQYF.

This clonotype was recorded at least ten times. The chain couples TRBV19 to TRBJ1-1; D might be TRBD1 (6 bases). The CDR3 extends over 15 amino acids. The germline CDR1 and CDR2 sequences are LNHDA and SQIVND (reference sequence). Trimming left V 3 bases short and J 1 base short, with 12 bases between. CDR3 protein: CASSILPGQNTEAFF. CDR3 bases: TGTGCCAGTAGTATCCTCCCGGGACAGAACACTGAAGCTTTCTTT.

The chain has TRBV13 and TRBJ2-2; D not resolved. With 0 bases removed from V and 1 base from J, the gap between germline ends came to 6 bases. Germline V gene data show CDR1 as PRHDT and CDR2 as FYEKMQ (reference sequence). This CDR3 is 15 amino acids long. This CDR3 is CASSLGLQNTGELFF. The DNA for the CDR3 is TGTGCCAGCAGCTTAGGACTACAGAACACCGGGGAGCTGTTTTTT.

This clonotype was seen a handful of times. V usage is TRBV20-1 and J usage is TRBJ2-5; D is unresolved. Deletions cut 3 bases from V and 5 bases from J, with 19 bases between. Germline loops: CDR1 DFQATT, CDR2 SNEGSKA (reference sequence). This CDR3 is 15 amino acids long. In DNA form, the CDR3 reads TGCAGTGCTAGCTCCCCAAGCGAGGTTGGGGAGACCCAGTACTTC. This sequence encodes CSASSPSEVGETQYF.

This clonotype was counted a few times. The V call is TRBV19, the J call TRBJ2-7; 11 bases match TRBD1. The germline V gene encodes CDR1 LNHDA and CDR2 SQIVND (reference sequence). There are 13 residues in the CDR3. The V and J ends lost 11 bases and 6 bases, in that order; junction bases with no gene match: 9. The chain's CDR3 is CASWTGGEIEQYF. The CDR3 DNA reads TGTGCCTCGTGGACAGGGGGCGAAATCGAGCAGTACTTC.

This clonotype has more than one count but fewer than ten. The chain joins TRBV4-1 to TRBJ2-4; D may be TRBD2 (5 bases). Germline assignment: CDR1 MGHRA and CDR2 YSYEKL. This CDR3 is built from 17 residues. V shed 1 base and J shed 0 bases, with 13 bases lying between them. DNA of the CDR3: TGCGCCAGCAGCCAAGGGGAACGGACTCTAGCCAAAAACATTCAGTACTTC. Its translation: CASSQGERTLAKNIQYF.

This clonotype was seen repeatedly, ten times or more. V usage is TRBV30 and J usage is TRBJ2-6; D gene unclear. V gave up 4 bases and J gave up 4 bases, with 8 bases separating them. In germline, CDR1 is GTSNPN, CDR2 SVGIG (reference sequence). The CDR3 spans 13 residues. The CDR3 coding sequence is TGTGCCTGGATCCTGGGAGGGGCCAACGTCCTGACTTTC. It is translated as CAWILGGANVLTF.